This T cell receptor (beta chain) came from a study of cytomegalovirus exposure and HLA in healthy donors. 60 Vbeta and 13 Jbeta primers were used in PCR. The repertoire was sequenced with immunoSEQ multiplex PCR; TCRdb's copy has only in-frame clones and lacks some. The sample shows over 130,000 clones, around 59% of them seen only once. Per the germline V gene, CDR1 is LNHNV and CDR2 is YYDKDF (reference sequence). Trimming took 6 bases from V and 4 from J; bases not matched to a gene: 3. This CDR3 is built from 13 residues. Sequencing was performed on PBMCs. The chain carries TRBV15 and TRBJ2-7; 10 bases align to TRBD1. The source is a male donor in good health and CMV-seronegative. The DNA of the CDR3 is TGTGCCACCAGGGGGACAGGGGAGTACGAGCAGTACTTC. Its translation: CATRGTGEYEQYF.